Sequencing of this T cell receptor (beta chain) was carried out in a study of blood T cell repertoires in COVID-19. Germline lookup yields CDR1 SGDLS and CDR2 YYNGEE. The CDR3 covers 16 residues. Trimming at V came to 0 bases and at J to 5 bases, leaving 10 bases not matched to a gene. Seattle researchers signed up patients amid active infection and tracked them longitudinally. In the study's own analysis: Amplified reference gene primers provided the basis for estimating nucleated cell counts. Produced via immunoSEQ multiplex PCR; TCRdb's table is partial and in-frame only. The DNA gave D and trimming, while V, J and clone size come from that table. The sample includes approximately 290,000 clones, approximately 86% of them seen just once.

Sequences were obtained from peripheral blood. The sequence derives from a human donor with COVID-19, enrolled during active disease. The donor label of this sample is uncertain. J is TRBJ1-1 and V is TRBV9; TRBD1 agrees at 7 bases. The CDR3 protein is CASSVEGGRGRTEAFF. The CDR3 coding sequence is TGTGCCAGCAGCGTAGAAGGGGGCAGGGGGAGGACTGAAGCTTTCTTT.